Sequencing of this T cell receptor (beta chain) was carried out in a study of T cells in Graves' hyperthyroidism and ophthalmopathy. Criteria for exclusion of patients were uncontrolled infection, other autoimmune disease, pregnancy or lactation. The CDR3 is 12 residues long. V was trimmed by 5 bases and J by 4 bases, leaving 10 bases between them. CDR1 is SQVTM and CDR2 is ANQGSEA in the germline V gene. This clonotype occurred many times. No antigen is known for it. TCR beta CDR3 regions were amplified from RNA transcripts. The study used the HTBI primer set for a first-round RT-PCR of the TCR CDR3. A single record per CDR3 protein comes from TCRdb applying MiXCR to the multiplex PCR reads. This sample has under 650,000 distinct CDR3 sequences, with around 16% found just once. The study's findings and limits: Blood held most thyroid clonotypes expanded above 0.001 frequency. Ophthalmopathy, which appeared later, was predicted by the model a median around 6.9 months before onset.

The chain is built from TRBV29-1 and TRBJ2-3, with D tentatively TRBD1 (5 bases). This receptor was obtained from a woman under 40 with Graves' hyperthyroidism. Sequences were obtained from blood. The CDR3 protein is CSVTRAPDTQYF. The CDR3 DNA is TGCAGCGTTACCAGGGCCCCAGATACGCAGTATTTT.